This T cell receptor (beta chain) was identified during a study of T cell repertoires in cytomegalovirus infection. Study-level information: CMV epitopes that were recently identified and HLA-C-restricted were used alongside well-studied HLA-B-restricted ones. Evidence of both CMV infection and a matching HLA type came from public TCR beta signatures. Study results and limitations: The cumulative frequency of public TCR beta families distinguished individuals who carried CMV together with the relevant HLA. The ex vivo response was dominated by HLA-C-restricted CMV-specific TCR beta clonotypes.

This clonotype appeared a few times. The antigen remains unidentified. In TCRdb, the reads were re-called with MiXCR into one record per CDR3 protein. Of roughly 220,000 distinct CDR3 sequences listed, about 38% are singletons. This TCR derives from a human donor in good health (CMV status not recorded). Some clones in this sample may be carry-over from other donors' samples. Source: CD8+ T cells from cultured PBMCs, taken from culture after CMV antigen stimulation.

CDR3 in DNA: TGTGCCAGCAGCTGGGACAGCGGGGCCTACGAGCAGTACTTC. Protein product: CASSWDSGAYEQYF. V usage is TRBV28 and J usage is TRBJ2-7; D is perhaps TRBD1 or TRBD2 (7 bases each). Trimming removed 6 bases from V and 2 bases from J, with 14 bases in between. CDR1 and CDR2 from the germline V gene are MDHEN and SYDVKM. The CDR3 is 14 amino acids.